The rows below give T cell receptor beta chains drawn from one sample of a study of shared clonotypes between healthy human individuals. Sequencing was performed with immunoSEQ multiplex PCR; in TCRdb, only in-frame clones are kept and a portion is missing. The data contain some 1.5 million clones, about 98% of them singletons. The sequencing input was naive CD4+ T cells sorted from blood. These receptor sequences come from a man aged 30 to 39 in good health. CDR3s include the opening cysteine and the closing phenylalanine or tryptophan. The D gene is left open where the match is weak. For some rows the clone size is stated as once, few or many, or as a class when expanded; others skip it.

j_gene: TRBJ2-3; v_gene: TRBV25-1; d_gene: .; abundance: .; CDR3aa: CASSEVGSTDTQYF; CDR3nt: TGTGCCAGCAGTGAAGTAGGGAGCACAGATACGCAGTATTTT
j_gene: TRBJ1-2; v_gene: TRBV29-1; d_gene: TRBD1; abundance: .; CDR3aa: CSVVGQGHGYTF; CDR3nt: TGCAGCGTCGTGGGACAGGGGCATGGCTACACCTTC
j_gene: TRBJ2-1; v_gene: TRBV18; d_gene: .; abundance: .; CDR3aa: CASSPPRSLNEQFF; CDR3nt: TGTGCCAGCTCACCTCCGAGGAGCCTCAATGAGCAGTTCTTC
j_gene: TRBJ2-3; v_gene: TRBV18; d_gene: .; abundance: .; CDR3aa: CASSPTASTDTQYF; CDR3nt: TGTGCCAGCTCACCAACGGCTAGCACAGATACGCAGTATTTT
j_gene: TRBJ2-7; v_gene: TRBV7-6; d_gene: TRBD1; abundance: .; CDR3aa: CASTRDRVGEQYF; CDR3nt: TGTGCCAGCACCCGGGACAGGGTCGGCGAGCAGTACTTC
j_gene: TRBJ2-3; v_gene: TRBV29-1; d_gene: .; abundance: .; CDR3aa: CSVFPRSFSTDTQYF; CDR3nt: TGCAGCGTTTTCCCCAGGTCTTTTAGCACAGATACGCAGTATTTT
j_gene: TRBJ2-5; v_gene: TRBV2; d_gene: .; abundance: .; CDR3aa: CASSVDFWGGGGGKETQYF; CDR3nt: TGTGCCAGCAGTGTTGATTTTTGGGGGGGCGGCGGAGGAAAGGAGACCCAGTACTTC
j_gene: TRBJ2-4; v_gene: TRBV5-1; d_gene: TRBD1; abundance: .; CDR3aa: CASSLQGDIQYF; CDR3nt: TGCGCCAGCAGCTTACAGGGGGACATTCAGTACTTC
j_gene: TRBJ2-2; v_gene: TRBV28; d_gene: TRBD2; abundance: .; CDR3aa: CASSPTTSAFGELFF; CDR3nt: TGTGCCAGCAGTCCGACTACTAGCGCGTTCGGGGAGCTGTTTTTT
j_gene: TRBJ2-7; v_gene: TRBV18; d_gene: .; abundance: once; CDR3aa: CASSPLSSVGGSDEQYF; CDR3nt: TGTGCCAGCTCACCACTTTCTAGCGTAGGGGGAAGCGACGAGCAGTACTTC
j_gene: TRBJ2-2; v_gene: TRBV28; d_gene: .; abundance: .; CDR3aa: CASSSPLGQARTGELFF; CDR3nt: TGTGCCAGCAGTTCCCCTCTAGGTCAGGCGAGAACCGGGGAGCTGTTTTTT
j_gene: TRBJ2-5; v_gene: TRBV14; d_gene: TRBD2; abundance: .; CDR3aa: CASSQPPLAGEETQYF; CDR3nt: TGTGCCAGCAGCCAACCCCCACTAGCGGGAGAAGAGACCCAGTACTTC
j_gene: TRBJ2-3; v_gene: TRBV5-1; d_gene: .; abundance: .; CDR3aa: CASDVDRNTDTQYF; CDR3nt: TGCGCCAGCGACGTTGATCGTAACACAGATACGCAGTATTTT
j_gene: TRBJ2-5; v_gene: TRBV5-5; d_gene: .; abundance: .; CDR3aa: CASSLGAGEETQYF; CDR3nt: TGTGCCAGCAGCTTGGGGGCAGGGGAGGAGACCCAGTACTTC
j_gene: TRBJ1-1; v_gene: TRBV6-1; d_gene: .; abundance: .; CDR3aa: CASSEAPGRAEAFF; CDR3nt: TGTGCCAGCAGTGAAGCGCCGGGGCGGGCTGAAGCTTTCTTT
j_gene: TRBJ2-2; v_gene: TRBV29-1; d_gene: .; abundance: .; CDR3aa: CSGGGGQSTGELFF; CDR3nt: TGCAGCGGTGGGGGAGGTCAGAGCACCGGGGAGCTGTTTTTT
j_gene: TRBJ2-5; v_gene: TRBV27; d_gene: .; abundance: once; CDR3aa: CASSQTGWGQETQYF; CDR3nt: TGTGCCAGCAGTCAGACCGGATGGGGCCAAGAGACCCAGTACTTC
j_gene: TRBJ2-7; v_gene: TRBV12-5; d_gene: .; abundance: .; CDR3aa: CASAGTLPPYEQYF; CDR3nt: TGTGCTAGTGCCGGCACCCTCCCCCCCTACGAGCAGTACTTC
j_gene: TRBJ2-3; v_gene: TRBV5-4; d_gene: TRBD2; abundance: .; CDR3aa: CASSLSRTSGRWSTDTQYF; CDR3nt: TGTGCCAGCAGCTTGTCACGGACTAGCGGGAGATGGAGCACAGATACGCAGTATTTT
j_gene: TRBJ2-5; v_gene: TRBV5-1; d_gene: .; abundance: .; CDR3aa: CASSFVLQEGTQYF; CDR3nt: TGCGCCAGCAGCTTCGTACTCCAGGAAGGGACCCAGTACTTC
j_gene: TRBJ2-7; v_gene: TRBV6-5; d_gene: .; abundance: .; CDR3aa: CASSSLVGEQYF; CDR3nt: TGTGCCAGCAGTTCGCTAGTGGGCGAGCAGTACTTC
j_gene: TRBJ1-1; v_gene: TRBV18; d_gene: .; abundance: .; CDR3aa: CASSPLPLEKNTEAFF; CDR3nt: TGTGCCAGCTCACCACTTCCTTTGGAGAAGAACACTGAAGCTTTCTTT
j_gene: TRBJ2-2; v_gene: TRBV5-4; d_gene: .; abundance: .; CDR3aa: CASSLATLAVNTGELFF; CDR3nt: TGTGCCAGCAGCTTGGCCACACTAGCTGTGAACACCGGGGAGCTGTTTTTT
j_gene: TRBJ2-5; v_gene: TRBV12-5; d_gene: TRBD1; abundance: .; CDR3aa: CASGQGSTGETQYF; CDR3nt: TGTGCTAGTGGACAGGGGAGTACAGGAGAGACCCAGTACTTC
j_gene: TRBJ2-1; v_gene: TRBV9; d_gene: .; abundance: .; CDR3aa: CASSVVGDFYNEQFF; CDR3nt: TGTGCCAGCAGCGTAGTCGGGGACTTCTACAATGAGCAGTTCTTC
j_gene: TRBJ1-2; v_gene: TRBV18; d_gene: .; abundance: once; CDR3aa: CASSPTPFKVLNYGYTF; CDR3nt: TGTGCCAGCTCACCTACCCCTTTTAAAGTCCTAAACTATGGCTACACCTTC
j_gene: TRBJ2-6; v_gene: TRBV6-1; d_gene: TRBD2; abundance: once; CDR3aa: CASRGLSGANVLTF; CDR3nt: TGTGCCAGCAGGGGACTAAGTGGGGCCAACGTCCTGACTTTC
j_gene: TRBJ2-6; v_gene: TRBV28; d_gene: .; abundance: .; CDR3aa: CASRGSGANVLTF; CDR3nt: TGTGCCAGCCGCGGTTCTGGGGCCAACGTCCTGACTTTC
j_gene: TRBJ1-5; v_gene: TRBV27; d_gene: TRBD1; abundance: once; CDR3aa: CASSPTTGGPRQPQHF; CDR3nt: TGTGCCAGCAGTCCTACGACAGGGGGCCCACGTCAGCCCCAGCATTTT
j_gene: TRBJ1-5; v_gene: TRBV30; d_gene: .; abundance: .; CDR3aa: CAWSVRAVGPQHF; CDR3nt: TGTGCCTGGAGTGTAAGGGCTGTCGGGCCCCAGCATTTT
j_gene: TRBJ2-7; v_gene: TRBV7-9; d_gene: TRBD1; abundance: .; CDR3aa: CASAKTGGSYEQYF; CDR3nt: TGTGCCAGCGCGAAGACAGGGGGCTCCTACGAGCAGTACTTC
j_gene: TRBJ1-1; v_gene: TRBV5-1; d_gene: .; abundance: .; CDR3aa: CASSLDQRVSSTEAFF; CDR3nt: TGCGCCAGCAGCTTGGACCAGAGGGTGAGTAGCACTGAAGCTTTCTTT
j_gene: TRBJ2-3; v_gene: TRBV29-1; d_gene: TRBD2; abundance: .; CDR3aa: CSVEVNGRITDTQYF; CDR3nt: TGCAGCGTTGAAGTAAACGGGAGGATCACAGATACGCAGTATTTT
j_gene: TRBJ2-5; v_gene: TRBV5-6; d_gene: .; abundance: .; CDR3aa: CASSLGVDPETQYF; CDR3nt: TGTGCCAGCAGCCTCGGGGTAGATCCGGAGACCCAGTACTTC
j_gene: TRBJ2-1; v_gene: TRBV5-1; d_gene: .; abundance: .; CDR3aa: CASSLTQGSNEQFF; CDR3nt: TGCGCCAGCAGCTTGACCCAGGGGTCCAATGAGCAGTTCTTC
j_gene: TRBJ2-3; v_gene: TRBV29-1; d_gene: TRBD2; abundance: .; CDR3aa: CSVLGLAGDTQYF; CDR3nt: TGCAGCGTACTAGGACTAGCCGGAGATACGCAGTATTTT
j_gene: TRBJ2-1; v_gene: TRBV7-6; d_gene: .; abundance: .; CDR3aa: CASSLASPVYNEQFF; CDR3nt: TGTGCCAGCAGCTTAGCTTCGCCCGTCTACAATGAGCAGTTCTTC
j_gene: TRBJ1-2; v_gene: TRBV21-1; d_gene: .; abundance: once; CDR3aa: CASSKGQGGYTF; CDR3nt: TGTGCCAGCAGCAAAGGACAGGGAGGCTACACCTTC
j_gene: TRBJ1-1; v_gene: TRBV9; d_gene: .; abundance: .; CDR3aa: CASSVRGTNTEAFF; CDR3nt: TGTGCCAGCAGCGTAAGAGGGACTAACACTGAAGCTTTCTTT
j_gene: TRBJ2-5; v_gene: TRBV20-1; d_gene: .; abundance: once; CDR3aa: CSARTVPRHF; CDR3nt: TGCAGTGCTAGAACCGTTCCCAGGCACTTC